The clone carrying this T cell receptor (beta chain) was picked up many times. Its antigen is not identified. This specimen belongs to a study of identical twins. Findings and limits, study-wide: The same donors were not followed; conclusions instead depended on cross-sectional statistical analysis.

Unique molecular identifiers were present on the cDNA, which also gained a universal primer site by template switching. Each CDR3 protein is one row after TCRdb ran MiXCR on the 5' RACE reads. The sample carries approximately 690,000 distinct CDR3 sequences, approximately 6% recorded once. The CDR3 covers 15 residues. V lost 1 base to trimming and J lost 0 bases, with 10 bases between them. The V gene's germline CDR1 is SGHTA and CDR2 FQGNSA. Donors were all healthy Caucasians. The V call is TRBV7-2, the J call TRBJ2-7; the D gene is possibly TRBD1 (5 bases). Specimen: naive T cells sorted from blood. The receptor was derived from a man aged 18-30 years in good health. Here the CDR3 reads CASSLGGLSSYEQYF. CDR3 in DNA: TGTGCCAGCAGCTTAGGGGGCCTGAGCTCCTACGAGCAGTACTTC.